This T cell receptor (beta chain) was profiled in a study of T cells in Graves' hyperthyroidism and ophthalmopathy. Between the trimmed V and J ends, which lost 2 bases and 6 bases, there was a span of 11 bases. The CDR3 is 14 amino acids. This clonotype was seen many times. Its antigen remains unknown. Study-wide points: Before onset, ophthalmopathy was predicted by the model a median roughly six months earlier.

Amplification yielded TCR beta CDR3 regions, with RNA transcripts as the source. The HTBI primer set was used in a first-round RT-PCR of the TCR CDR3. From the multiplex PCR reads, TCRdb called clonotypes with MiXCR, one entry per CDR3 protein. The sample yields about 560,000 distinct CDR3 sequences, approximately 16% seen once. Sequences were obtained from blood. The clonotype was recovered from a woman under 30 with Graves' hyperthyroidism. The chain employs TRBV12-3 or TRBV12-4 and TRBJ2-1; maybe TRBD1 (5 bases). For the CDR3, the DNA is TGTGCCAGCAGTTTATTAGTCAGGGCCAATGAGCAGTTCTTC. This codes for CASSLLVRANEQFF.